This note documents a single TCR beta chain sequence. Diagnosis relied on clinical symptoms, serum thyroxine and TRAb, thyroid ultrasound and orbital computed tomography. RNA transcripts provided the source from which TCR beta CDR3 regions were amplified. The HTBI primer set served for first-round RT-PCR of the TCR CDR3. TCRdb re-analysed the multiplex PCR reads in MiXCR, keeping a single row per CDR3 protein. The data hold nearly 600,000 distinct CDR3 sequences, with approximately 14% observed a single time. These data belong to a study of T cells in Graves' hyperthyroidism and ophthalmopathy. The germline gives CDR1 SNHLY, CDR2 FYNNEI. The CDR3 length is 17 residues. J was trimmed by 0 bases and V by 8 bases; bases with no gene match: 12.

This TCR derives from a woman younger than 30 with Graves' ophthalmopathy. Source material: blood. The gene calls are TRBV2 and TRBJ2-1; 8 nucleotides agree with TRBD1. CDR3 sequence (DNA): TGTGCCAGCGGACAGGGCCGAGGGGGTAGCTCCTACAATGAGCAGTTCTTC. It is translated as CASGQGRGGSSYNEQFF.